This paragraph reports one TCR beta chain. Antigen unknown. This record comes from a study of radiation and T cells in renal cell carcinoma. The time point is: blood 4 weeks post-SBRT, at nephrectomy. Treatment defined: 15 Gy SBRT to primary tumor, nephrectomy 4 weeks later. The method was immunoSEQ multiplex PCR; TCRdb's version includes in-frame clones alone and lacks a portion of them. The table lists roughly 86,000 clones, around four fifths of them singletons. The study's findings and limits: Top tumor clonotypes rose in blood 2 weeks post-radiation, then contracted.

CDR3 length equals 13 residues. Between the trimmed V and J ends, which lost 8 bases and 3 bases, there was a span of 14 bases. The germline CDR1 and CDR2 sequences are SNHLY and FYNNEI. The rearrangement uses TRBV2 and TRBJ2-7, with D perhaps assigned TRBD1 or TRBD2 (5 bases each). The source is a man aged 45-65 years with renal cell carcinoma. The sequenced sample was blood, obtained from a patient whose treatment included radiotherapy and nephrectomy. The CDR3 is CASRGDGIYEQYF. The CDR3 coding sequence is TGTGCCAGCCGTGGGGACGGAATCTACGAGCAGTACTTC.